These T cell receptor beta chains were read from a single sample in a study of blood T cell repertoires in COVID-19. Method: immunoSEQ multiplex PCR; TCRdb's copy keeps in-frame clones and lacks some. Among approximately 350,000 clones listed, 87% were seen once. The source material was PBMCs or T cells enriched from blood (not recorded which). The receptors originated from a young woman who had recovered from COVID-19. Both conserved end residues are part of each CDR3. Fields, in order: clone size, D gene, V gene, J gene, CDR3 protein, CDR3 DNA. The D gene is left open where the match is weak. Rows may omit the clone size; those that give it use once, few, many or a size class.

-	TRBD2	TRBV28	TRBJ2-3	CASSFSLAGGPSTDTQYF	TGTGCCAGCAGTTTTTCGCTAGCGGGAGGGCCTAGCACAGATACGCAGTATTTT
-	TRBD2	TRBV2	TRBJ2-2	CASSGTSGGRFTHTGELFF	TGTGCCAGCAGCGGGACTAGCGGAGGGCGCTTTACTCACACCGGGGAGCTGTTTTTT
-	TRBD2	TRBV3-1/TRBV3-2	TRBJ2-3	CASSTVTGGDTQYF	TGTGCCAGCAGCACCGTAACGGGAGGAGATACGCAGTATTTT
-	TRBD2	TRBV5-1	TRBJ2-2	CASTWDTSGNTGELFF	TGCGCCAGCACCTGGGATACTAGCGGGAACACCGGGGAGCTGTTTTTT
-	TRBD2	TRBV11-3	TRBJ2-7	CASTPGLVFHEQYF	TGTGCCAGCACCCCGGGACTAGTTTTCCACGAGCAGTACTTC
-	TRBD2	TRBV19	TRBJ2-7	CASSNGLAAEQYF	TGTGCCAGTAGTAACGGACTAGCTGCCGAGCAGTACTTC
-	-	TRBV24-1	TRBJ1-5	CATSETGNSNQPQHF	TGTGCCACCAGTGAAACAGGTAATAGCAATCAGCCCCAGCATTTT
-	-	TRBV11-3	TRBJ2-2	CASSSRQLDTGELFF	TGTGCCAGCAGCTCCAGGCAACTCGACACCGGGGAGCTGTTTTTT
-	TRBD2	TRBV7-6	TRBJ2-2	CASSAASGTYTGELFF	TGTGCCAGCAGCGCCGCTAGCGGGACCTACACCGGGGAGCTGTTTTTT
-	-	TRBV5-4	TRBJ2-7	CASSLAGGSEQYF	TGTGCCAGCAGCTTGGCTGGGGGGTCCGAGCAGTACTTC
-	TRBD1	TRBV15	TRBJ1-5	CATSREQGLIGNQPQHF	TGTGCCACCAGCAGAGAACAGGGGTTAATAGGCAATCAGCCCCAGCATTTT
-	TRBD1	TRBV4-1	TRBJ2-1	CASSRTRDREYYNEQFF	TGCGCCAGCAGCCGGACTCGGGACAGGGAGTACTACAATGAGCAGTTCTTC
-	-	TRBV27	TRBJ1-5	CASSFRGSGQPQHF	TGTGCCAGCAGTTTCAGGGGATCGGGGCAGCCCCAGCATTTT
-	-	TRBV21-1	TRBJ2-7	CASSTLAGGPYEQYF	TGTGCCAGCAGCACTCTAGCGGGGGGGCCCTACGAGCAGTACTTC
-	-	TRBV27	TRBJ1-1	CASSSGANTETFF	TGTGCCAGCAGTTCGGGAGCGAACACTGAAACTTTCTTT
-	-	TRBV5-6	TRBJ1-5	CASSLGAHQPQHF	TGTGCCAGCAGCTTGGGAGCCCATCAGCCCCAGCATTTT
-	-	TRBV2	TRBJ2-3	CASSDLSGMGTQYF	TGTGCCAGCAGTGATCTGTCAGGGATGGGTACGCAGTATTTT
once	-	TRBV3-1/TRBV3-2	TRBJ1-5	CASSLSQYYQPQHF	TGTGCCAGCAGCCTGAGCCAATATTATCAGCCCCAGCATTTT
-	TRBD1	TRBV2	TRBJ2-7	CASSLDRAVDEQYF	TGTGCCAGCAGCCTGGACAGGGCCGTGGACGAGCAGTACTTC
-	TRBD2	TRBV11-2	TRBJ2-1	CASSLDRGGPGDEQFF	TGTGCCAGCAGCTTAGATCGGGGAGGGCCTGGGGATGAGCAGTTCTTC
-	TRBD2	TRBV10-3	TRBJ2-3	CAISVGTSGGSTDTQYF	TGTGCCATATCGGTTGGGACTAGCGGGGGGAGCACAGATACGCAGTATTTT
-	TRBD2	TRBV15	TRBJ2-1	CATSRDVSGSFNEQFF	TGTGCCACCAGCAGAGATGTTAGCGGGAGTTTTAATGAGCAGTTCTTC
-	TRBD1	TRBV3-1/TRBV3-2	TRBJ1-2	CASSQTLGTGIYGYTF	TGTGCCAGCAGCCAAACTCTCGGGACAGGGATCTATGGCTACACCTTC
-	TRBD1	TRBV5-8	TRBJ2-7	CASTTRDRVGYEQYF	TGTGCCAGCACCACCAGGGACAGGGTAGGATACGAGCAGTACTTC
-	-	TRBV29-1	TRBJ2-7	CSVVEGGYEQYF	TGCAGCGTTGTAGAGGGGGGCTACGAGCAGTACTTC
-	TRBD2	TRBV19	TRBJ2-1	CASVSGGSSYNEQFF	TGTGCCAGCGTTAGCGGGGGGAGCTCCTACAATGAGCAGTTCTTC
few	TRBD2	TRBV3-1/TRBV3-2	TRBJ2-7	CASSHYSGREYEQYF	TGTGCCAGCAGCCACTATAGCGGGAGAGAATACGAGCAGTACTTC
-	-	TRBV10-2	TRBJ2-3	CATFAGTSTDTQYF	TGCGCCACCTTCGCGGGCACTAGCACAGATACGCAGTATTTT
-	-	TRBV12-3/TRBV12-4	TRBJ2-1	CASRRLGSDEQFF	TGTGCCAGCCGAAGACTAGGTAGCGATGAGCAGTTCTTC
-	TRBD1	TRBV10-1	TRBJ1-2	CASRDRESYGYTF	TGCGCCAGCCGGGACAGAGAATCCTATGGCTACACCTTC
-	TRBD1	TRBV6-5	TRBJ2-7	CASSYGGQVVYEQYF	TGTGCCAGCAGTTACGGGGGACAGGTTGTATACGAGCAGTACTTC
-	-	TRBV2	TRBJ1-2	CASSYPQGSNGYTF	TGTGCCAGCAGTTACCCTCAGGGATCTAATGGCTACACCTTC
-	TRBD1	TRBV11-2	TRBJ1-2	CASSSRTGNGYTF	TGTGCCAGCAGCTCTAGGACAGGGAACGGCTACACCTTC
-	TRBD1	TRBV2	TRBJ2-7	CASSEGTGLYEQYF	TGTGCCAGCAGTGAAGGGACAGGCTTATACGAGCAGTACTTC
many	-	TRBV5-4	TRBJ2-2	CASSLGVLGANTGELFF	TGTGCCAGCAGCTTAGGAGTTCTGGGAGCGAACACCGGGGAGCTGTTTTTT
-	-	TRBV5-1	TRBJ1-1	CASRAGGLRTEAFF	TGCGCCAGCAGGGCAGGAGGCCTTAGAACTGAAGCTTTCTTT
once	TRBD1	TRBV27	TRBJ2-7	CASSLGDRTYEQYF	TGTGCCAGCAGTCTTGGGGACAGAACCTACGAGCAGTACTTC
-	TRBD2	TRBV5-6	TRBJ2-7	CASSLGLPGAYEQYF	TGTGCCAGCAGCCTGGGACTACCGGGGGCCTACGAGCAGTACTTC
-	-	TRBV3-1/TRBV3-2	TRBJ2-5	CASSQERWDLGTQYF	TGTGCCAGCAGCCAAGAGAGGTGGGACTTGGGGACCCAGTACTTC
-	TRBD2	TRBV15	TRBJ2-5	CATSGRLAGAGETQYF	TGTGCCACCAGCGGACGACTAGCGGGAGCGGGAGAGACCCAGTACTTC
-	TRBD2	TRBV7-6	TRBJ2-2	CASSSGLAGAPGSGELFF	TGTGCCAGCAGCTCGGGACTAGCGGGGGCCCCGGGTTCCGGGGAGCTGTTTTTT
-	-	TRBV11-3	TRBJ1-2	CASSLDRSGIANYGYTF	TGTGCCAGCAGCTTAGATAGGTCCGGGATAGCTAACTATGGCTACACCTTC
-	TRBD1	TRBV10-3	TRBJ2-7	CATTPSTGKSSYEQYF	TGTGCCACCACCCCCTCGACAGGGAAAAGCTCCTACGAGCAGTACTTC
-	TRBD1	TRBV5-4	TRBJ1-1	CASSEDTGGRTEAFF	TGTGCCAGCAGCGAGGACACAGGGGGACGCACTGAAGCTTTCTTT
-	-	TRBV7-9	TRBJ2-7	CASSHESGIYEQYF	TGTGCCAGCAGCCACGAATCAGGGATCTACGAGCAGTACTTC